The entry below gives a single T cell receptor (beta chain) sequence along with its context. Its antigen remains unknown. The donors were in the approximately 120-subject validation cohort; that cohort was separate from the roughly 730-subject first cohort. The data stem from a study of cytomegalovirus exposure and HLA in healthy donors. Assay used: immunoSEQ multiplex PCR; TCRdb lists only in-frame clones, some missing. The sample includes about 130,000 clones, approximately 92% seen only once; the top ten take about 1.2%. The CDR3 is 13 residues long. CDR1 and CDR2 from the germline V gene are SGHVS and FQNEAQ. Trimming stripped 2 bases from V and 9 bases from J, with 11 bases between. General observations from the study: The study labeled 164 TCR beta chains cytomegalovirus-associated. It was reported that the classifier diagnosed cytomegalovirus status with high specificity and sensitivity in both the original and validation cohorts.

This clonotype was sampled from a woman between 18 and 29 years old in good health and CMV-seronegative. The V and J genes are TRBV7-8 and TRBJ2-1, with D uncertain. Sequenced sample: PBMCs. CDR3 loop: CASSLLVFGEQFF. Written as DNA, the CDR3 is TGTGCCAGCAGCTTACTAGTGTTTGGTGAGCAGTTCTTC.